This record covers a single T cell receptor beta chain. Profiled with immunoSEQ multiplex PCR; TCRdb holds only in-frame clones, not every one. Altogether 350,000 to 400,000 clones are present, 65% to 90% being singletons, with the ten largest covering roughly 7.2%. The CDR3 totals 15 residues. V shed 3 bases and J 9 bases; nucleotides not matched to a gene: 16. Germline CDR1 and CDR2: GTSNPN and SVGIG (reference sequence). This specimen comes from a study of blood T cell repertoires in COVID-19. This sequence originates from an older woman with COVID-19, enrolled during active disease. The sample comprised peripheral blood. V is TRBV30 and J is TRBJ1-2; 7 nucleotides align to TRBD1. This CDR3 is CAWSNSGTAPASYTF. CDR3 DNA: TGTGCCTGGAGCAATTCCGGGACAGCTCCGGCGAGCTACACCTTC.